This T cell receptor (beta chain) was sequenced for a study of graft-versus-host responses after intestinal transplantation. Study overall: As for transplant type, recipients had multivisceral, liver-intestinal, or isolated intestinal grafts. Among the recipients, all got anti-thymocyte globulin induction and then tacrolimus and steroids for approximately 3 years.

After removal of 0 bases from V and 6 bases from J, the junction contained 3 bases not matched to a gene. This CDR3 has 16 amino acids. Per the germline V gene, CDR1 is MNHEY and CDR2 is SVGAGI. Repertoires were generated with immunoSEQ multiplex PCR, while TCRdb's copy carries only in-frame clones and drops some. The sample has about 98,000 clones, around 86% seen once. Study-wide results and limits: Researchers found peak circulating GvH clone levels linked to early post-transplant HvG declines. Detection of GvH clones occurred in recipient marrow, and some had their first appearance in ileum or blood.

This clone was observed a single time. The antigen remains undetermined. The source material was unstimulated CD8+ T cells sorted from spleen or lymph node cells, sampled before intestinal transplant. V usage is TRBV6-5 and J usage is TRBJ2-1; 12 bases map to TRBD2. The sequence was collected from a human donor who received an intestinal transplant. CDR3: CASSYSGTSGPNEQFF. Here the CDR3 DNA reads TGTGCCAGCAGTTACTCGGGGACTAGCGGGCCCAATGAGCAGTTCTTC.